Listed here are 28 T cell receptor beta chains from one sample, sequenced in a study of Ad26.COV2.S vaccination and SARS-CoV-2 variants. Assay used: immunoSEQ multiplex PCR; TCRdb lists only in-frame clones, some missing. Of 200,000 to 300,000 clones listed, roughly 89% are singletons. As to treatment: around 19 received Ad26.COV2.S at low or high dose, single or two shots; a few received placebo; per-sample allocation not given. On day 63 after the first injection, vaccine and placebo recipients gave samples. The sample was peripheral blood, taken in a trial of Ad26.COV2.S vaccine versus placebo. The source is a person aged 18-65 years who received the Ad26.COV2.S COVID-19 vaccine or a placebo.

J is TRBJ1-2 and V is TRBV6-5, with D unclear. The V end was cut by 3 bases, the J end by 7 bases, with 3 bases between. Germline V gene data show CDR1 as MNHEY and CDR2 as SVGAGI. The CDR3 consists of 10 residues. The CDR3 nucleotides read TGTGCCAGCAGTTATCCTGGCTACACCTTC. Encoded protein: CASSYPGYTF.

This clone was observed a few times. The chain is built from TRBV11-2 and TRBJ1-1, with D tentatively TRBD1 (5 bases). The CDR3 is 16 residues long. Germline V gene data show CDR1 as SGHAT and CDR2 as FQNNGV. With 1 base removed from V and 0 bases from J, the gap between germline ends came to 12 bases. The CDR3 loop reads CASSLGRADLNTEAFF. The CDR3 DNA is TGTGCCAGCAGCTTAGGCAGGGCTGACTTGAACACTGAAGCTTTCTTT.

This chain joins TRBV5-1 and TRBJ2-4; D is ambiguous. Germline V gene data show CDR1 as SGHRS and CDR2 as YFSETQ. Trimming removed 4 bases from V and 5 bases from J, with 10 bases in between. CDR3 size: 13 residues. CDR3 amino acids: CASSPGSENIQYF. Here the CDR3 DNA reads TGCGCCAGCAGCCCAGGTTCCGAAAACATTCAGTACTTC. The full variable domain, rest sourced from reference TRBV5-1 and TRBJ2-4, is KAGVTQTPRYLIKTRGQQVTLSCSPISGHRSVSWYQQTPGQGLQFLFEYFSETQRNKGNFPGRFSGRQFSNSRSEMNVSTLELGDSALYLCASSPGSENIQYFGAGTRLSVL.

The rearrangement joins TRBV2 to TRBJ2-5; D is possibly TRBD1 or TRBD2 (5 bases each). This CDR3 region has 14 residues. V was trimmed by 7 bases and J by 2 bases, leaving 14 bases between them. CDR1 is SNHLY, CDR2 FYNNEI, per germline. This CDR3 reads CASNPGTEQETQYF. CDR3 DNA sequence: TGTGCCAGCAACCCGGGGACCGAACAAGAGACCCAGTACTTC.

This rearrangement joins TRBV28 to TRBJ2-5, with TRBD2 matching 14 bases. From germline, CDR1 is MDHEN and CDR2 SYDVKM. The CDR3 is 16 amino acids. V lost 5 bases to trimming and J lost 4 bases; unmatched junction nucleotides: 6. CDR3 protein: CASSEPGLAGGETQYF. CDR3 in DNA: TGTGCCAGCAGTGAACCTGGACTAGCGGGAGGAGAGACCCAGTACTTC. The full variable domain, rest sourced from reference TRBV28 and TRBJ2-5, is DVKVTQSSRYLVKRTGEKVFLECVQDMDHENMFWYRQDPGLGLRLIYFSYDVKMKEKGDIPEGYSVSREKKERFSLILESASTNQTSMYLCASSEPGLAGGETQYFGPGTRLLVL.

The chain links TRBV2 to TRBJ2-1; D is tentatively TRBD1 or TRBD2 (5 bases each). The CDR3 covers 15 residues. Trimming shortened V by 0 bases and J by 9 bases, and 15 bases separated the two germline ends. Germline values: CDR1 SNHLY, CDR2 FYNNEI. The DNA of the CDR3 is TGTGCCAGCAGTGAAGCGCTGGGGACGAGCGCTGAGCAGTTCTTC. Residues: CASSEALGTSAEQFF.

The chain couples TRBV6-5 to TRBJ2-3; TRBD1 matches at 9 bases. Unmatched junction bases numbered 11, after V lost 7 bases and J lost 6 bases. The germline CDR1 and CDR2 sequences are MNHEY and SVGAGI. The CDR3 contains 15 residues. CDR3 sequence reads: CASNSGGTGSDTQYF. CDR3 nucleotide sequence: TGTGCCAGCAACTCCGGCGGGACAGGGAGCGATACGCAGTATTTT.

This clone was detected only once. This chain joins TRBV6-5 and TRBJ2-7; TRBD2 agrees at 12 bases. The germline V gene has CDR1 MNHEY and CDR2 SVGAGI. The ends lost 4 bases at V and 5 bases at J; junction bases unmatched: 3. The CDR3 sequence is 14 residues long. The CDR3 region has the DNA TGTGCCAGCAGTTTCCGGACTAGCGGGAACGAGCAGTACGTC. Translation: CASSFRTSGNEQYV.

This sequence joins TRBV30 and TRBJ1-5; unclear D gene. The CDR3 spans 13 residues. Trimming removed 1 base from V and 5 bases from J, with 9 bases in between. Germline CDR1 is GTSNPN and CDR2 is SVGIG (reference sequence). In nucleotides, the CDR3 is TGTGCCTGGAGTGGTACCTCGGATCAGCCCCAGCATTTT. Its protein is CAWSGTSDQPQHF.

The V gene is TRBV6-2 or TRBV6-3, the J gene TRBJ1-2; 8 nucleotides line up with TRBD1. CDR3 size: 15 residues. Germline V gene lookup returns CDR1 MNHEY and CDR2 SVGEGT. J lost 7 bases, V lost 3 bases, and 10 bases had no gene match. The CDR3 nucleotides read TGTGCCAGCAGTTATCTTGGACAGGGCTTGAGTGGCTACACCTTC. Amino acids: CASSYLGQGLSGYTF.

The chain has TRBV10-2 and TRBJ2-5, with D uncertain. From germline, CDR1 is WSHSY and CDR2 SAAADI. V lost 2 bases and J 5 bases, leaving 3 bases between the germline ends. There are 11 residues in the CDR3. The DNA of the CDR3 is TGCGCCAGCAGTGAGAGGGAGACCCAGTACTTC. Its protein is CASSERETQYF.

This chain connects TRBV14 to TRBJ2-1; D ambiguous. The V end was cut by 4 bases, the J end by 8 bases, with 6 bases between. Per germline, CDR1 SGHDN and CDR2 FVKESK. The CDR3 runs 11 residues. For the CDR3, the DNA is TGTGCCAGCAGCCGGTCTCATGAGCAGTTCTTC. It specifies CASSRSHEQFF.

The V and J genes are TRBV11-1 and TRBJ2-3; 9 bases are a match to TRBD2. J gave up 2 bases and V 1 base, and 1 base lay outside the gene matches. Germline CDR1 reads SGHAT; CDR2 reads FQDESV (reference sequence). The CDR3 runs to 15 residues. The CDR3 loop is CASSLERGATDTQYF. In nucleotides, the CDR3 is TGTGCCAGCAGCTTAGAGCGGGGGGCCACAGATACGCAGTATTTT. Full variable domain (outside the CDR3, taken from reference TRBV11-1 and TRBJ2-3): EAEVAQSPRYKITEKSQAVAFWCDPISGHATLYWYRQILGQGPELLVQFQDESVVDDSQLPKDRFSAERLKGVDSTLKIQPAELGDSAMYLCASSLERGATDTQYFGPGTRLTVL.

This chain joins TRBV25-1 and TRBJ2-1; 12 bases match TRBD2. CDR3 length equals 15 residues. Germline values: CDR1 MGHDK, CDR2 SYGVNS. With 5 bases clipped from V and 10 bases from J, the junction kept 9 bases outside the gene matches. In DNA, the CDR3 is TGTGCCAGCAGTCCCCCTAGCGGGAGGGTCCGGGAGCAGTTCTTC. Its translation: CASSPPSGRVREQFF.

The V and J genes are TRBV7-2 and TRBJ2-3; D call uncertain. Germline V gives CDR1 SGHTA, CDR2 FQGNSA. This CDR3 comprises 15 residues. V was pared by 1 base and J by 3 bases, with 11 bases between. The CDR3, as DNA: TGTGCCAGCAGCTTAGATTGGTGGCGGACAGATACGCAGTATTTT. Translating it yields CASSLDWWRTDTQYF.

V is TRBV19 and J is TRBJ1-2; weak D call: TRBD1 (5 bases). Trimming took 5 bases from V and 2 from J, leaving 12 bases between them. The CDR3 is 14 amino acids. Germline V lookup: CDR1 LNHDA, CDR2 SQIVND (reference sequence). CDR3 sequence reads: CASSQSGGNYGYTF. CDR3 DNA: TGTGCCAGTAGTCAGTCCGGGGGGAACTATGGCTACACCTTC.

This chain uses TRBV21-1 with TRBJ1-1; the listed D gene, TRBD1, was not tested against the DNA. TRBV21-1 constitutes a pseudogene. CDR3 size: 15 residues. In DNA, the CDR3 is TGTGCCAGCAGCAAAGTTCAGGGGATGAACACTGAAGCTTTCTTT. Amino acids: CASSKVQGMNTEAFF.

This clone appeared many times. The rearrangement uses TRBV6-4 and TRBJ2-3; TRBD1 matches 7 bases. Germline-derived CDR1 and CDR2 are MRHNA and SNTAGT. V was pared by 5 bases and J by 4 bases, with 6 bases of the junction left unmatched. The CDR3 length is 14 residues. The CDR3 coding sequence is TGTGCCAGCAGTACAGGGGATATGGCAGATACGCAGTATTTT. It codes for CASSTGDMADTQYF.

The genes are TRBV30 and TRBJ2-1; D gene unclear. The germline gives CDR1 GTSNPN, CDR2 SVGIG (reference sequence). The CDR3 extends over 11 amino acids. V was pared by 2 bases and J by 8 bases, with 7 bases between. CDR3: CAWSYRDEQFF. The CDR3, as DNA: TGTGCCTGGAGTTACCGGGATGAGCAGTTCTTC.

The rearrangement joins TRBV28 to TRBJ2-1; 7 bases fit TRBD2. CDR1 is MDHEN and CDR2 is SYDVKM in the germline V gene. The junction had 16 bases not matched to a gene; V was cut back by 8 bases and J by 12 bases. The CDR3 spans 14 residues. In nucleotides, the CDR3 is TGTGCCAGCCAAAATCTAAGAACCTCTAGCGGGCAGTTCTTC. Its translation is CASQNLRTSSGQFF.

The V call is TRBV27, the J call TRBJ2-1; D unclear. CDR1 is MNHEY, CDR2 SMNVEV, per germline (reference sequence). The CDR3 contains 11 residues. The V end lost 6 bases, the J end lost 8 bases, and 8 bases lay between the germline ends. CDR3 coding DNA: TGTGCCAGCAGCCTTTGGGATGAGCAGTTCTTC. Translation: CASSLWDEQFF.

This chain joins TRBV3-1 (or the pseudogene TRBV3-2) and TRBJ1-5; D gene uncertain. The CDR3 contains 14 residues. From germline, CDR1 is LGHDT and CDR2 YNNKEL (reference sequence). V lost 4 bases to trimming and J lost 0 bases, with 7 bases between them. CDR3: CASSPTYSNQPQHF. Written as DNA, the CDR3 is TGTGCCAGCAGCCCGACTTATAGCAATCAGCCCCAGCATTTT.

The CDR3 sequence: CATSEPWTGLSNYGYTF. Written as DNA, the CDR3 is TGTGCCACCAGTGAACCTTGGACAGGCCTATCTAACTATGGCTACACCTTC. The chain has TRBV24-1 and TRBJ1-2; 7 bases align to TRBD1. The CDR3 runs 17 residues. Germline CDR1 is KGHDR and CDR2 is SFDVKD. V trimming: 4 bases; J trimming: 0 bases; junction bases outside the gene matches: 10.

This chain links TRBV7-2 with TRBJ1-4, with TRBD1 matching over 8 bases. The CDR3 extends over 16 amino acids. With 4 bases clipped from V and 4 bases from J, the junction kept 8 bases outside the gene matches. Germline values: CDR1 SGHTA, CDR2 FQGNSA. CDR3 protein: CASSSPGQGLNEKLFF. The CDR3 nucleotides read TGTGCCAGCAGCTCACCAGGACAGGGACTTAATGAAAAACTGTTTTTT. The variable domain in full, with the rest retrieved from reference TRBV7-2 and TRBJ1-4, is GAGVSQSPSNKVTEKGKDVELRCDPISGHTALYWYRQSLGQGLEFLIYFQGNSAPDKSGLPSDRFSAERTGGSVSTLTIQRTQQEDSAVYLCASSSPGQGLNEKLFFGSGTQLSVL.

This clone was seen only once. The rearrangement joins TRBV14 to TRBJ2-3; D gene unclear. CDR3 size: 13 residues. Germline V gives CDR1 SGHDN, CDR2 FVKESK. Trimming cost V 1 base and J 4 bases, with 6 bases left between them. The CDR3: CASSQGLADTQYF. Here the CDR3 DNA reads TGTGCCAGCAGCCAAGGTCTCGCAGATACGCAGTATTTT.

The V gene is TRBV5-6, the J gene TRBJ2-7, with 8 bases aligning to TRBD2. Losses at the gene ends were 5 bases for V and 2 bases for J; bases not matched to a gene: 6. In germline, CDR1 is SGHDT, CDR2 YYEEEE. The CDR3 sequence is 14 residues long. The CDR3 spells CASRPAGAAYEQYV. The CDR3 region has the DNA TGTGCCAGCAGACCAGCGGGAGCCGCCTACGAGCAGTACGTC.

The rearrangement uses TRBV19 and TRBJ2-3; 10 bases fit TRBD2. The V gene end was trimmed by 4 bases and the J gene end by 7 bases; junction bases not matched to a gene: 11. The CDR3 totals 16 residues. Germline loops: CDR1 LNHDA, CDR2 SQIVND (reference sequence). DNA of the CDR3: TGTGCCAGTAGTAGGACTAGCGGCACCCAGACGTATACGCAGTATTTT. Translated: CASSRTSGTQTYTQYF.

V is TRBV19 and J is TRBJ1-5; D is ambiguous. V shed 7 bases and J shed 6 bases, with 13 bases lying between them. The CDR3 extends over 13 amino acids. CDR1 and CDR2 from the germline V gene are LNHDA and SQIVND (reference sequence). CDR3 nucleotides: TGTGCCAGTAACGACAATCCTACTCAGCCCCAGCATTTT. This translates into CASNDNPTQPQHF. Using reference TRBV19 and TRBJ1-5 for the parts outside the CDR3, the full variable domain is DGGITQSPKYLFRKEGQNVTLSCEQNLNHDAMYWYRQDPGQGLRLIYYSQIVNDFQKGDIAEGYSVSREKKESFPLTVTSAQKNPTAFYLCASNDNPTQPQHFGDGTRLSIL.